The 25 T cell receptor beta chains below were found in one sample sequenced in a study of cytomegalovirus exposure and HLA in healthy donors. Primers: 60 Vbeta forward and 13 Jbeta reverse. Using immunoSEQ multiplex PCR, the repertoire was profiled, and TCRdb retains in-frame clones only, with some absent. The sample includes about 90,000 clones, approximately 79% seen only once; the top ten take about 2.9%. Sequenced sample: PBMCs. These receptors came from a man aged 30-40 years in good health and CMV-seronegative.

The gene calls are TRBV19 and TRBJ1-1, with 7 bases lining up with TRBD1. The germline gives CDR1 LNHDA, CDR2 SQIVND (reference sequence). J was trimmed by 4 bases and V by 3 bases; bases with no gene match: 8. CDR3 length: 15 residues. CDR3 sequence (DNA): TGTGCCAGTAGTATTTCCCGACAGGGTGTCACTGAAGCTTTCTTT. Its protein product is CASSISRQGVTEAFF.

This chain joins TRBV27 and TRBJ1-5; D possibly corresponds to TRBD1 (6 bases). Germline V gene lookup returns CDR1 MNHEY and CDR2 SMNVEV (reference sequence). V lost 8 bases to trimming and J lost 7 bases, with 18 bases between them. The CDR3 runs to 14 residues. CDR3 amino acids: CASGGRAGEQPQHF. In DNA, the CDR3 is TGTGCCAGCGGGGGCCGGGCAGGGGAACAGCCCCAGCATTTT.

V gene TRBV4-1 combines with J gene TRBJ2-1; D might be TRBD1 (5 bases). The CDR3 covers 17 residues. The germline CDR1 and CDR2 sequences are MGHRA and YSYEKL. V lost 1 base, J lost 3 bases, and 16 bases lay in between. CDR3 bases: TGCGCCAGCAGCCAAGGATGGTCAGGGTCTAGCTACAATGAGCAGTTCTTC. It encodes CASSQGWSGSSYNEQFF.

The chain employs TRBV7-9 and TRBJ1-2; D is ambiguous. CDR3 size: 15 residues. Per germline, CDR1 SEHNR and CDR2 FQNEAQ (reference sequence). V was cut by 5 bases and J by 4 bases, with 17 bases left in between. The CDR3 protein is CASSAAGGRIYGYTF. The CDR3 DNA follows: TGTGCCAGCAGCGCCGCGGGAGGGCGAATCTATGGCTACACCTTC.

The chain links TRBV10-3 to TRBJ1-2; no reliable D call. The CDR3 has 14 residues. V lost 1 base, J lost 2 bases, and 8 bases lay in between. CDR1 ENHRY and CDR2 SYGVKD come from the germline V gene. CDR3 nucleotides: TGTGCCATCAGTGAGTTTCAGGAAAACTATGGCTACACCTTC. Translated: CAISEFQENYGYTF.

Concerning this clone itself: The sample has other DNA sequences that encode this CDR3 too. The genes are TRBV7-8 and TRBJ1-5; 9 bases agree with TRBD1. Germline V gives CDR1 SGHVS, CDR2 FQNEAQ. V gave up 0 bases and J gave up 4 bases; unmatched junction bases: 1. The CDR3 has 15 amino acids. CDR3: CASSLAGTGNQPQHF. CDR3 sequence (DNA): TGTGCCAGCAGCTTAGCAGGGACAGGGAATCAGCCCCAGCATTTT.

The chain has TRBV27 and TRBJ1-2; D perhaps matches TRBD1 (5 bases). The CDR3 totals 13 residues. Germline V CDR1 and CDR2: MNHEY, SMNVEV (reference sequence). V lost 5 bases to trimming and J lost 4 bases, with 11 bases between them. The CDR3 bases are TGTGCCAGCAGTCAAGGGGCCCTCTATGGCTACACCTTC. Its translation is CASSQGALYGYTF.

The genes are TRBV14 and TRBJ2-1, with D unresolved. This CDR3 has 14 residues. Per germline, CDR1 SGHDN and CDR2 FVKESK. Between the trimmed V and J ends, which lost 4 bases and 7 bases, there was a span of 14 bases. CDR3 residues: CASSPKPQWNEQFF. DNA for the CDR3: TGTGCCAGCAGCCCTAAACCTCAATGGAATGAGCAGTTCTTC.

The rearrangement joins TRBV5-6 to TRBJ2-3, with D perhaps TRBD2 (7 bases). CDR3 size: 16 residues. CDR1 and CDR2 (germline): SGHDT, YYEEEE. V was trimmed by 0 bases and J by 4 bases, leaving 15 bases between them. CDR3 nucleotide sequence: TGTGCCAGCAGCTTGGCCTGGGGGGGGGCTGCAGATACGCAGTATTTT. It yields the protein CASSLAWGGAADTQYF.

The CDR3 region is CASSVTGQGSTDTQYF. In DNA, the CDR3 is TGCGCCAGCAGCGTGACGGGACAGGGTTCAACAGATACGCAGTATTTT. J is TRBJ2-3 and V is TRBV5-1, with 9 bases matching TRBD1. The CDR3 extends over 16 amino acids. Germline V lookup: CDR1 SGHRS, CDR2 YFSETQ. Germline trimming cut 4 bases from V and 3 bases from J; bases unmatched to any gene: 9.

The chain links TRBV5-5 to TRBJ1-6, with 7 nucleotides matching TRBD1. V trimming: 6 bases; J trimming: 15 bases; junction bases outside the gene matches: 12. Germline V gene sequence: CDR1 SGHKS, CDR2 YYEKEE (reference sequence). This CDR3 contains 13 residues. In DNA, the CDR3 is TGTGCCAGCACGGACCAGAACAGGGGAGACCTCCACTTT. This encodes CASTDQNRGDLHF.

The chain combines TRBV7-9 with TRBJ2-5; tentatively, D is TRBD1 (6 bases). The CDR3 is made up of 17 amino acids. Trimming removed 2 bases from V and 3 bases from J, with 19 bases in between. Germline V gene sequence: CDR1 SEHNR, CDR2 FQNEAQ (reference sequence). CDR3 in amino acids: CASSLRRGEQGEETQYF. For the CDR3, the DNA is TGTGCCAGCAGCTTACGTAGGGGCGAACAGGGCGAAGAGACCCAGTACTTC.

The chain is built from TRBV4-2 and TRBJ2-3; 8 nucleotides align to TRBD2. CDR3 length: 18 amino acids. Germline CDR1 and CDR2: LGHNA and YNFKEQ. The V gene end was trimmed by 0 bases and the J gene end by 3 bases; junction bases not matched to a gene: 11. CDR3 protein: CASSQDLIRGLGTDTQYF. CDR3 DNA: TGTGCCAGCAGCCAAGATCTGATTAGGGGACTAGGAACAGATACGCAGTATTTT.

The gene calls are TRBV18 and TRBJ2-3, with 7 bases identical to TRBD1. Germline V gene data show CDR1 as KGHSH and CDR2 as LQKENI. The CDR3 has 17 residues. V dropped 2 bases and J dropped 2; count of bases not matched to a gene: 10. The CDR3 region is CASSPERDSHLTDTQYF. The CDR3 DNA sequence: TGTGCCAGCTCACCAGAACGGGACAGCCATCTCACAGATACGCAGTATTTT.

This chain's CDR3 is CASSLSVVFTDTQYF. DNA for the CDR3: TGTGCCAGCAGCCTCAGCGTTGTATTCACAGATACGCAGTATTTT. This chain joins TRBV9 and TRBJ2-3; D uncertain. The CDR3 runs to 15 residues. Germline CDR1 is SGDLS and CDR2 is YYNGEE. With 4 bases removed from V and 2 bases from J, the gap between germline ends came to 14 bases.

The chain carries TRBV4-1 and TRBJ2-7, with TRBD2 matching over 7 bases. Trimming at V came to 3 bases and at J to 1 base, leaving 6 bases not matched to a gene. CDR3 length equals 15 residues. Per germline, CDR1 MGHRA and CDR2 YSYEKL. The CDR3 here is CASSQGLSLSYEQYF. CDR3 DNA: TGCGCCAGCAGCCAGGGACTAAGCCTTTCCTACGAGCAGTACTTC.

This chain uses TRBV28 with TRBJ1-2; tentatively, D is TRBD1 (6 bases). The CDR3 is made up of 17 amino acids. Trimming left V 4 bases short and J 4 bases short, with 22 bases between. Germline V gene lookup returns CDR1 MDHEN and CDR2 SYDVKM. The CDR3 sequence: CASSSTTGTTVFYGYTF. The CDR3 DNA reads as TGTGCCAGCAGTTCAACCACCGGGACAACCGTCTTCTATGGCTACACCTTC.

The V call is TRBV28, the J call TRBJ1-1; no definite D call. Trimming removed 6 bases from V and 5 bases from J, with 10 bases in between. From germline, CDR1 is MDHEN and CDR2 SYDVKM. The CDR3 spans 12 residues. CDR3 coding DNA: TGTGCCAGCAGCAACGACATGACTGAAGCTTTCTTT. Translating it yields CASSNDMTEAFF.

V usage is TRBV5-6 and J usage is TRBJ2-1, with D perhaps matching TRBD2 (6 bases). V was shortened by 3 bases and J by 0 bases, with 10 bases between the two germline ends. The CDR3 covers 15 residues. CDR1 and CDR2 from the germline V gene are SGHDT and YYEEEE. The CDR3 protein is CASSWRGNSYNEQFF. As DNA, the CDR3 is TGTGCCAGCAGCTGGCGCGGGAACTCCTACAATGAGCAGTTCTTC.

Turning to this clone: The junction departs from germline at one end; a sequencing error may be responsible. The chain links TRBV6-1 to TRBJ2-1, with TRBD1 matching over 7 bases. Germline CDR1 and CDR2: MNHNS and SASEGT. The CDR3 length is 16 residues. CDR3 coding DNA: TGTGCCAGCAGCGAAGGACCGACAGGGTTTGATTATGAGCAGTTCTTC. Encoded protein: CASSEGPTGFDYEQFF.

The chain uses TRBV19 and TRBJ1-5; possibly TRBD1 for D (6 bases). CDR1 and CDR2 from the germline V gene are LNHDA and SQIVND (reference sequence). CDR3 length: 15 amino acids. V dropped 7 bases and J dropped 3 bases, with 16 bases sitting between them. CDR3 coding DNA: TGTGCCAGTAATACAGGGTGGAGGAACAATCAGCCCCAGCATTTT. This translates into CASNTGWRNNQPQHF.

The chain is built from TRBV2 and TRBJ2-5; D might be TRBD1 (7 bases). The last part of the DNA fits TRBJ2-7 better; the J call may be wrong. CDR3 length equals 15 residues. Germline V gives CDR1 SNHLY, CDR2 FYNNEI. The DNA of the CDR3 is TGTGCCAGCAGTGGGCGGCTCAGGGGGGCCTACGAGCAGTACTTC. Its protein product is CASSGRLRGAYEQYF.

This clone was seen just once. The rearrangement links TRBV25-1 to TRBJ1-1; TRBD1 is a possible D gene (6 bases). The V gene lost 7 bases and the J gene lost 4 bases, with 19 bases spanning the gap. The CDR3 has 15 amino acids. Germline V gene lookup returns CDR1 MGHDK and CDR2 SYGVNS. The CDR3 sequence: CASTEEGEGGTEAFF. As DNA, the CDR3 is TGTGCCAGCACCGAAGAGGGGGAGGGGGGCACTGAAGCTTTCTTT.

J is TRBJ1-1 and V is TRBV9, with TRBD1 as a possible D gene (6 bases). V dropped 4 bases and J dropped 0 bases, with 13 bases sitting between them. Germline-derived CDR1 and CDR2 are SGDLS and YYNGEE. The CDR3 totals 15 residues. CDR3 in amino acids: CASSLREGVNTEAFF. As DNA, the CDR3 is TGTGCCAGCAGCTTACGGGAGGGGGTGAACACTGAAGCTTTCTTT.

The CDR3 DNA sequence: TGTGCCTGGAGATTGGGGACAGGAGAAAGGCAGCCCCAGCATTTT. This gives the protein CAWRLGTGERQPQHF. The rearrangement links TRBV30 to TRBJ1-5, with TRBD1 identical over 8 bases. J lost 7 bases, V lost 3 bases, and 11 bases had no gene match. The CDR3 runs to 15 residues. Germline CDR1 reads GTSNPN; CDR2 reads SVGIG (reference sequence).